This is a list of T cell receptor beta chains from one sample in a study of T cell responses to AZD1222 COVID-19 vaccine. Sequencing was performed with immunoSEQ multiplex PCR; in TCRdb, only in-frame clones are kept and a portion is missing. The sample records about 140,000 clones, 88% being singletons. The material sequenced was peripheral blood, taken on day 0 of AZD1222 vaccination. The receptors here all came from an adult in good health. Each CDR3 is given with its conserved first and last residue. The order of the fields is J gene, clone size, D gene, V gene, CDR3 protein, CDR3 DNA. A D gene is named only where the DNA matches it firmly. Part of the rows lack a size; the others show once, few, many or a class for expanded clones.

>TRBJ2-5|-|TRBD1|TRBV30
CAWSRDRATQETQYF
TGTGCCTGGAGCCGGGACAGAGCAACTCAAGAGACCCAGTACTTC
>TRBJ1-2|-|-|TRBV27
CASSTQGRYTF
TGTGCCAGCAGTACACAGGGTCGCTACACCTTC
>TRBJ2-7|-|TRBD2|TRBV7-9
CASSPTSGGAYEQYF
TGTGCCAGCAGCCCGACTAGCGGGGGAGCCTACGAGCAGTACTTC
>TRBJ2-1|-|TRBD2|TRBV4-3
CASSQLAGVLNEQFF
TGCGCCAGCAGCCAACTAGCGGGAGTTTTAAATGAGCAGTTCTTC
>TRBJ1-1|once|-|TRBV27
CASSPGPREAFF
TGTGCCAGCAGCCCGGGACCTCGTGAGGCTTTCTTT
>TRBJ1-2|-|TRBD1|TRBV7-2
CASSSDRGGRYKGYTF
TGTGCCAGCAGCTCTGACAGGGGCGGAAGGTATAAGGGCTACACCTTC
>TRBJ1-4|-|-|TRBV12-5
CASAPPPDRRNEKLFF
TGTGCTAGTGCCCCTCCCCCGGATCGTAGGAATGAAAAACTGTTTTTT
>TRBJ2-1|-|TRBD1|TRBV28
CASSLRQGWEQFF
TGTGCCAGCAGTTTAAGACAGGGCTGGGAGCAGTTCTTC
>TRBJ2-1|-|-|TRBV9
CASSVRVLKSVESLHNEQFF
TGTGCCAGCAGCGTGAGGGTCTTAAAGAGTGTGGAAAGTCTCCACAATGAGCAGTTCTTC
>TRBJ2-7|-|TRBD2|TRBV5-4
CASSVVPTSGKAYEQYF
TGTGCCAGCAGCGTTGTACCGACTAGCGGAAAAGCCTACGAGCAGTACTTC
>TRBJ1-4|once|-|TRBV2
CASSEFLGGATNEKLFF
TGTGCCAGCAGTGAATTTTTGGGAGGTGCAACTAATGAAAAACTGTTTTTT
>TRBJ1-5|-|-|TRBV6-6
CAASEFSNQPQHF
TGTGCGGCGTCGGAATTTAGCAATCAGCCCCAGCATTTT
>TRBJ1-6|-|-|TRBV6-4
CASSEAGDLNSPLHF
TGTGCCAGCAGTGAAGCAGGGGACCTTAATTCACCCCTCCACTTT
>TRBJ1-6|-|TRBD1|TRBV23-1
CASSQARDRGPSHSPLHF
TGCGCCAGCAGTCAGGCGAGGGACAGGGGCCCATCCCATTCACCCCTCCACTTT
>TRBJ1-5|-|-|TRBV15
CATSSREIGQPQHF
TGTGCCACCAGCAGTCGGGAGATCGGTCAGCCCCAGCATTTT
>TRBJ2-1|-|-|TRBV30
CAWSRGTNYNEQFF
TGTGCCTGGAGTCGGGGGACCAACTACAATGAGCAGTTCTTC
>TRBJ1-4|-|-|TRBV28
CASIPAPSGGGTNEKLFF
TGTGCCAGCATCCCAGCCCCGAGTGGGGGAGGAACTAATGAAAAACTGTTTTTT
>TRBJ1-4|-|-|TRBV3-1/TRBV3-2
CASIQKGVANEKLFF
TGTGCCAGCATCCAAAAGGGGGTCGCTAATGAAAAACTGTTTTTT
>TRBJ2-1|-|-|TRBV14
CASSQDQVAWNEQFF
TGTGCCAGCAGCCAAGATCAAGTGGCGTGGAATGAGCAGTTCTTC
>TRBJ1-6|-|-|TRBV6-2/TRBV6-3
CASSYGQNNSPLHF
TGTGCCAGCAGTTACGGGCAGAATAATTCACCCCTCCACTTT
>TRBJ1-6|-|TRBD1|TRBV25-1
CASSGTGYNSPLHF
TGTGCCAGCAGTGGGACAGGGTATAATTCACCCCTCCACTTT
>TRBJ1-1|-|-|TRBV12-3/TRBV12-4
CASSLEQISEAFF
TGTGCCAGCAGTTTGGAACAGATCAGTGAAGCTTTCTTT
>TRBJ2-1|-|-|TRBV5-6
CASSFPPPSDGEQFF
TGTGCCAGCAGCTTCCCCCCGCCGTCGGATGGGGAGCAGTTCTTC
>TRBJ1-5|few|-|TRBV27
CASSFTLDQPQHF
TGTGCCAGCAGTTTCACCCTAGATCAGCCCCAGCATTTT
>TRBJ1-2|-|TRBD1|TRBV14
CASSQLTGGHGYTF
TGTGCCAGCAGCCAACTAACAGGGGGCCATGGCTACACCTTC
>TRBJ2-1|-|-|TRBV7-6
CASSLVVAIGYNEQFF
TGTGCCAGCAGCTTAGTCGTTGCCATCGGCTACAATGAGCAGTTCTTC
>TRBJ2-2|-|-|TRBV5-1
CASSLAAQRAGELFF
TGCGCCAGCAGCTTGGCAGCCCAACGCGCCGGGGAGCTGTTTTTT
>TRBJ2-7|-|TRBD2|TRBV7-6
CASSDRLAATYEQYF
TGTGCCAGCAGCGATCGACTAGCGGCTACCTACGAGCAGTACTTC
>TRBJ1-4|-|-|TRBV20-1
CSAWLNEKLFF
TGCAGTGCCTGGCTTAATGAAAAACTGTTTTTT
>TRBJ2-1|-|TRBD2|TRBV30
CAWSVPSGRALGNEQFF
TGTGCCTGGAGTGTTCCGAGCGGGAGGGCCTTGGGCAATGAGCAGTTCTTC
>TRBJ2-1|-|-|TRBV11-3
CASSLSYNEQFF
TGTGCCAGCAGCTTATCCTACAATGAGCAGTTCTTC
>TRBJ1-4|-|-|TRBV9
CASSGQQGTNEKLFF
TGTGCCAGCAGCGGACAACAGGGAACTAATGAAAAACTGTTTTTT
>TRBJ1-1|-|-|TRBV2
CASSEWFSPEAFF
TGTGCCAGCAGTGAATGGTTCTCTCCCGAAGCTTTCTTT
>TRBJ1-6|-|-|TRBV28
CASSLGLEPLHF
TGTGCCAGCAGTTTAGGTTTGGAACCCCTCCACTTT
>TRBJ1-3|-|TRBD1|TRBV28
CASSGQGKGNTIYF
TGTGCCAGCAGTGGACAGGGTAAAGGAAACACCATATATTTT
>TRBJ1-5|-|-|TRBV6-2/TRBV6-3
CASSYFSQPQHF
TGTGCCAGCAGTTATTTTTCTCAGCCCCAGCATTTT
>TRBJ1-1|-|-|TRBV7-2
CASSSSSGGTEAFF
TGTGCCAGCAGCTCTTCTTCGGGTGGCACTGAAGCTTTCTTT
>TRBJ2-7|-|-|TRBV9
CASSVYWNSFFHEQYF
TGTGCCAGCAGCGTTTATTGGAACTCATTTTTCCACGAGCAGTACTTC
>TRBJ2-5|-|-|TRBV7-2
CASSLMSSGQETQYF
TGTGCCAGCAGCTTAATGTCCAGCGGCCAAGAGACCCAGTACTTC
>TRBJ2-7|-|TRBD1|TRBV4-3
CASSQDGGQGYEQYF
TGCGCCAGCAGCCAAGATGGGGGACAGGGGTACGAGCAGTACTTC
>TRBJ1-4|-|-|TRBV28
CASSPTGTANEKLFF
TGTGCCAGCAGTCCCACCGGGACTGCGAATGAAAAACTGTTTTTT